The T cell receptor (beta chain) described here comes from a study of HIV-infected children after antiretroviral therapy interruption. Study summary: Samples from the continuous-treatment group were taken at weeks 0, 48 and 150.

RNA-based 3' RACE libraries used unique molecular identifiers. MiXCR, run by TCRdb on the 3' RACE reads, gives a single entry per CDR3 protein. The sample consists of nearly 15,000 distinct CDR3 sequences, 3% to 3.5% of them appearing once. Treatment indicated: PENTA 11 planned treatment interruption arm or continuous ART arm. This clonotype was counted many times. The CDR3 has 13 amino acids. Trimming took off 4 bases at V and 3 bases at J, with 10 bases between the two ends. Per the germline V gene, CDR1 is LGHDT and CDR2 is YNNKEL (reference sequence). Sequencing was performed on CD45RO+ CD8+ T cells from PBMCs, pooled from several time points, taken from a donor given antiretroviral therapy, either interrupted or continuous. Regarding subset: memory CD8+ CD45RO+ CD45RA- T cells. The chain recombines TRBV3-1 with TRBJ2-7; D unclear. This clonotype was sampled from a pool of human donors with HIV. Here the CDR3 DNA reads TGTGCCAGCAGCCTAGGATGGGGCTACGAGCAGTACTTC. It translates to CASSLGWGYEQYF.